These 18 T cell receptor beta chains originate from one sample sequenced in a study of human T cells and chemical hapten exposure. This sample's time point: pre-sensitization, week 0. The treatment: therapeutic diphenylcyclopropenone sensitization with weekly scalp DPC. TCRdb reprocessed the RACE reads with MiXCR, giving one entry per CDR3 protein. The table includes a few hundred thousand distinct CDR3 sequences, about 8.1% detected once. The sample consisted of whole blood, taken in connection with sensitization to the hapten diphenylcyclopropenone (DPC). The source of these receptors is a woman aged 40 to 50 with alopecia areata. Some clones in this sample may be carry-over from other donors' samples.

This chain connects TRBV28 to TRBJ2-7; D is perhaps TRBD1 (5 bases). Germline V gives CDR1 MDHEN, CDR2 SYDVKM. V lost 7 bases and J 1 base, leaving 14 bases between the germline ends. There are 14 residues in the CDR3. The CDR3 nucleotides read TGTGCCAGCACTCTCGGTGGGGCGTCCTACGAGCAGTACTTC. It encodes CASTLGGASYEQYF.

This clonotype appeared a few times. This chain joins TRBV7-2 and TRBJ2-1; D possibly uses TRBD1 or TRBD2 (5 bases each). V lost 5 bases and J 15 bases, leaving 17 bases between the germline ends. The CDR3 has 12 amino acids. Germline V gene sequence: CDR1 SGHTA, CDR2 FQGNSA. CDR3 sequence (DNA): TGTGCCAGCAGCATGCCCGGGACCCCGGGGTTCTTC. Protein sequence: CASSMPGTPGFF.

This clonotype was found a few times. The V call is TRBV5-5, the J call TRBJ2-3, with 11 positions matching TRBD2. Germline V gene data show CDR1 as SGHKS and CDR2 as YYEKEE (reference sequence). Unmatched junction bases numbered 10, after V lost 4 bases and J lost 6 bases. The CDR3 sequence is 16 residues long. In nucleotides, the CDR3 is TGTGCCAGCAGCGAAATGATAGCGGGAGGGTTTGATACGCAGTATTTT. This codes for CASSEMIAGGFDTQYF.

This clonotype came up a few times. This chain joins TRBV7-9 and TRBJ1-1, with 11 bases matching TRBD1. V was clipped by 5 bases and J by 3 bases; unmatched bases: 5. Germline CDR1 reads SEHNR; CDR2 reads FQNEAQ (reference sequence). There are 15 residues in the CDR3. CDR3 sequence reads: CASSRTGGADTEAFF. The CDR3 bases are TGTGCCAGCAGCCGGACAGGGGGCGCGGACACTGAAGCTTTCTTT.

DNA of the CDR3: TGTGCCAGCAGCCCACCTTGGGGGTTGGAGAAGCGTGAGCAGTTCTTC. Its translation is CASSPPWGLEKREQFF. The chain carries TRBV6-5 and TRBJ2-1; D tentatively reads TRBD1 or TRBD2 (5 bases each). The CDR3 runs 16 residues. Germline V lookup: CDR1 MNHEY, CDR2 SVGAGI. V was shortened by 6 bases and J by 9 bases, with 24 bases between the two germline ends.

In DNA, the CDR3 is TGTGCCAGCAGCCAAGAACGACTAATGACGCAGTATTTT. Protein: CASSQERLMTQYF. The rearrangement joins TRBV14 to TRBJ2-3; D is possibly TRBD2 (5 bases). CDR1 and CDR2 (germline): SGHDN, FVKESK. This CDR3 region has 13 residues. Trimming stripped 0 bases from V and 9 bases from J, with 10 bases between.

In this sample, this clonotype turned up a few times. The chain links TRBV29-1 to TRBJ2-3; D assignment may be TRBD1 or TRBD2 (5 bases each). CDR3 length: 12 residues. Trimming cost V 3 bases and J 3 bases, with 7 bases left between them. The germline V gene encodes CDR1 SQVTM and CDR2 ANQGSEA. CDR3 nucleotide sequence: TGCAGCGTTGATGAGGGGACAGATACGCAGTATTTT. Amino acid sequence: CSVDEGTDTQYF.

In DNA form, the CDR3 reads TGTGCCAGCAGCTTGGCTAGCGGGAGGACAGGGGATACGCAGTATTTT. Encoded protein: CASSLASGRTGDTQYF. V is TRBV5-5 and J is TRBJ2-3, with 11 bases aligning to TRBD2. V trimming: 0 bases; J trimming: 6 bases; junction bases outside the gene matches: 6. This CDR3 has 16 amino acids. Germline loops: CDR1 SGHKS, CDR2 YYEKEE (reference sequence).

This clonotype was recorded at least ten times. The chain joins TRBV7-2 to TRBJ2-2, with 9 bases fitting TRBD2. Germline V gene sequence: CDR1 SGHTA, CDR2 FQGNSA. Trimming at V came to 5 bases and at J to 7 bases, leaving 5 bases not matched to a gene. The CDR3 is made up of 14 amino acids. Written as DNA, the CDR3 is TGTGCCAGCAGCCCGACTAGCGGCTACGGGGAGCTGTTTTTT. This gives the protein CASSPTSGYGELFF.

This clonotype has a handful of counts. The chain recombines TRBV20-1 with TRBJ2-7; 9 positions match TRBD2. Germline V gene lookup returns CDR1 DFQATT and CDR2 SNEGSKA (reference sequence). Trimming cost V 8 bases and J 6 bases; bases outside gene matches: 8. This CDR3 is built from 12 residues. The CDR3 protein is CSTREREVEQYF. The CDR3 DNA is TGCAGTACCCGGGAGCGGGAGGTCGAGCAGTACTTC.

This clonotype was seen ten or more times. The gene calls are TRBV5-6 and TRBJ2-7, with D possibly called TRBD1 or TRBD2 (5 bases each). Trimming pared 4 bases from V and 2 bases from J, leaving 10 bases between. The CDR3 is made up of 13 amino acids. Germline assignment: CDR1 SGHDT and CDR2 YYEEEE. The CDR3 coding sequence is TGTGCCAGCAGCATCGGGACGACCTACGAGCAGTACTTC. It translates to CASSIGTTYEQYF. Using reference TRBV5-6 and TRBJ2-7 for the parts outside the CDR3, the full variable domain is DAGVTQSPTHLIKTRGQQVTLRCSPKSGHDTVSWYQQALGQGPQFIFQYYEEEERQRGNFPDRFSGHQFPNYSSELNVNALLLGDSALYLCASSIGTTYEQYFGPGTRLTVT.

The chain links TRBV28 to TRBJ2-4; 7 nucleotides match TRBD2. Germline V gene data show CDR1 as MDHEN and CDR2 as SYDVKM. V lost 4 bases to trimming and J lost 8 bases; unmatched junction nucleotides: 11. The length of the CDR3 is 15 residues. CDR3 nucleotides: TGTGCCAGCAGTTCCTCCCACCGCGGGAGAGACATTCAGTACTTC. This translates into CASSSSHRGRDIQYF.

The gene calls are TRBV3-1 and TRBJ2-1; D not certain. The length of the CDR3 is 15 residues. The ends were cut back, 0 bases at V and 5 bases at J, with 11 bases in the middle. The germline V gene has CDR1 LGHDT and CDR2 YNNKEL (reference sequence). The CDR3 sequence: CASSQDPASHNEQFF. CDR3 sequence (DNA): TGTGCCAGCAGCCAAGATCCAGCAAGCCACAATGAGCAGTTCTTC.

CDR3 in DNA: TGTGCCAGCAGCTTAAGAATCGGGGGGTCGGACGAGCAGTACTTC. Translated: CASSLRIGGSDEQYF. The chain has TRBV7-9 and TRBJ2-7; 7 bases agree with TRBD2. CDR1 is SEHNR and CDR2 is FQNEAQ in the germline V gene (reference sequence). CDR3 size: 15 residues. The V segment lost 2 bases and the J segment 5 bases; nucleotides outside the gene matches: 9. The full variable domain, in which reference TRBV7-9 and TRBJ2-7 provide the parts outside the CDR3, is DTGVSQNPRHKITKRGQNVTFRCDPISEHNRLYWYRQTLGQGPEFLTYFQNEAQLEKSRLLSDRFSAERPKGSFSTLEIQRTEQGDSAMYLCASSLRIGGSDEQYFGPGTRLTVT.

The rearrangement joins TRBV7-9 to TRBJ2-2; TRBD2 matches 12 bases. The germline V gene has CDR1 SEHNR and CDR2 FQNEAQ (reference sequence). The CDR3 extends over 18 amino acids. With V trimmed by 0 bases and J by 0 bases, 2 bases remained unmatched. CDR3 loop: CASSLAGLAGTNTGELFF. The CDR3 DNA sequence: TGTGCCAGCAGCTTAGCAGGACTAGCGGGAACGAACACCGGGGAGCTGTTTTTT.

V is TRBV5-1 and J is TRBJ1-3, with TRBD1 matching 7 bases. Trimming took 4 bases from V and 7 from J; bases not matched to a gene: 11. Germline values: CDR1 SGHRS, CDR2 YFSETQ. This CDR3 is 15 amino acids long. CDR3 sequence: CASSQGDVGGNTIYF. CDR3 sequence (DNA): TGCGCCAGCAGCCAGGGGGACGTCGGTGGTAACACCATATATTTT.

This clonotype appeared a few times. The chain joins TRBV28 to TRBJ1-3; the D is unclear. The CDR3 runs to 17 residues. Deletions cut 6 bases from V and 0 bases from J, with 18 bases between. In germline, CDR1 is MDHEN, CDR2 SYDVKM. The CDR3 protein is CASSLPSGSYSGNTIYF. CDR3 DNA: TGTGCCAGCAGCCTACCCTCGGGTTCGTACTCTGGAAACACCATATATTTT.

In regard to this clonotype: One end of the junction fails to match germline, which may point to a read error. The chain's CDR3 is CASSSRTITVTQYF. CDR3 DNA: TGTGCCAGCAGTTCCCGGACTATCACAGTTACGCAGTATTTT. The chain is built from TRBV28 and TRBJ2-3; perhaps TRBD2 as D (6 bases). The CDR3 runs to 14 residues. The germline V gene encodes CDR1 MDHEN and CDR2 SYDVKM.